Shown below are 8 T cell receptor beta chains from a single sample sequenced in a study of shared clonotypes between healthy human individuals. Produced via immunoSEQ multiplex PCR; TCRdb's table is partial and in-frame only. The sample includes 1,500,000 or so clones, approximately 98.5% seen only once; the top ten take under 0.45%. Sequencing was carried out using naive CD4+ T cells sorted from blood. Subset noted: CD45RA+ positively selected. These receptors were obtained from a man in his thirties or forties in good health.

The chain joins TRBV27 to TRBJ2-3; tentative D call: TRBD2 (6 bases). Trimming cost V 8 bases and J 8 bases, with 17 bases left between them. The CDR3 has 13 amino acids. Germline V gene sequence: CDR1 MNHEY, CDR2 SMNVEV (reference sequence). CDR3 nucleotide sequence: TGTGCCAGCGCTTCGGGACTCGGCGGTACGCAGTATTTT. Translated: CASASGLGGTQYF.

The gene calls are TRBV5-8 and TRBJ1-5; 7 bases are shared with TRBD1. V dropped 0 bases and J dropped 6; count of bases not matched to a gene: 6. Germline V gene sequence: CDR1 SGHTS, CDR2 YDEGEE. CDR3 length: 15 residues. The CDR3 DNA reads TGTGCCAGCAGCTTGGGACAGGGCTCGAGTCAGCCCCAGCATTTT. Protein sequence: CASSLGQGSSQPQHF.

The rearrangement uses TRBV2 and TRBJ2-7; 10 bases are shared with TRBD1. Trimming removed 6 bases from V and 5 bases from J; junction bases left unmatched: 10. The CDR3 sequence is 15 residues long. Germline lookup yields CDR1 SNHLY and CDR2 FYNNEI. The CDR3 region has the DNA TGTGCCAGCAGCGACCGGACAGGGGGAATAAACGAGCAGTACTTC. It codes for CASSDRTGGINEQYF.

The chain uses TRBV18 and TRBJ2-1; 10 bases are a match to TRBD2. The CDR3 is 13 amino acids. V lost 6 bases and J lost 7; bases outside the gene matches: 3. The germline V gene encodes CDR1 KGHSH and CDR2 LQKENI. The CDR3 region is CASSTGLANEQFF. In DNA, the CDR3 is TGTGCCAGCTCGACGGGACTAGCGAATGAGCAGTTCTTC.

This chain links TRBV29-1 with TRBJ1-1; D is perhaps TRBD1 (5 bases). The CDR3 extends over 13 amino acids. V lost 2 bases and J lost 3, with 10 bases in between. The germline V gene has CDR1 SQVTM and CDR2 ANQGSEA. The CDR3 sequence: CSVEPQGYTEAFF. The CDR3 coding sequence is TGCAGCGTTGAACCCCAGGGATACACTGAAGCTTTCTTT.

The CDR3 sequence: CATSRAIGVSSYEQYF. For the CDR3, the DNA is TGTGCCACCAGCAGAGCCATTGGGGTAAGCTCCTACGAGCAGTACTTC. The chain links TRBV15 to TRBJ2-7; D remains unclear. CDR3 length: 16 residues. Trimming removed 1 base at V and 0 bases at J, with 13 bases between. Germline loops: CDR1 LNHNV, CDR2 YYDKDF (reference sequence).

This clone occurred once. The V call is TRBV19, the J call TRBJ2-7, with D perhaps matching TRBD1 or TRBD2 (5 bases each). This CDR3 spans 13 amino acids. Germline V gene lookup returns CDR1 LNHDA and CDR2 SQIVND (reference sequence). Trimming removed 5 bases at V and 2 bases at J, with 10 bases between. CDR3 in amino acids: CASSLGVAYEQYF. DNA for the CDR3: TGTGCCAGTAGTTTGGGGGTAGCCTACGAGCAGTACTTC.

The rearrangement links TRBV9 to TRBJ1-4; 7 bases agree with TRBD1. CDR3 size: 15 residues. V trimming: 3 bases; J trimming: 7 bases; junction bases outside the gene matches: 9. Germline V CDR1 and CDR2: SGDLS, YYNGEE. This CDR3 reads CASSGKGQLSEKLFF. The DNA of the CDR3 is TGTGCCAGCAGCGGAAAGGGACAGCTCAGTGAAAAACTGTTTTTT. Based on the CDR3 plus reference TRBV9 and TRBJ1-4, the full variable domain is DSGVTQTPKHLITATGQRVTLRCSPRSGDLSVYWYQQSLDQGLQFLIQYYNGEERAKGNILERFSAQQFPDLHSELNLSSLELGDSALYFCASSGKGQLSEKLFFGSGTQLSVL.